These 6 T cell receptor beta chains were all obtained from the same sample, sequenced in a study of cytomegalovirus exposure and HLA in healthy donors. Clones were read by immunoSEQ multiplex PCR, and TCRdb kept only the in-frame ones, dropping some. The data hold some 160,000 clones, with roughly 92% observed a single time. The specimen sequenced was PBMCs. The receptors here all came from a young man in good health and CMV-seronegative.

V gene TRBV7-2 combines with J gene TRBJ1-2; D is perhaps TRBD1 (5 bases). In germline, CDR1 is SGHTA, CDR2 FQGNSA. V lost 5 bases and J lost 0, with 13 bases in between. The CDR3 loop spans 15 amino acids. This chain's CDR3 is CASSPGGVTNYGYTF. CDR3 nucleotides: TGTGCCAGCAGCCCTGGGGGGGTTACTAACTATGGCTACACCTTC.

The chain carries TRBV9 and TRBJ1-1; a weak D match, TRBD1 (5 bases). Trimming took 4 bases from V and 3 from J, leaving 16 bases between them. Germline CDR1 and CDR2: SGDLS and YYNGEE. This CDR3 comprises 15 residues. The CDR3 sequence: CASSPRTGVDTEAFF. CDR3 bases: TGTGCCAGCAGCCCTAGGACGGGGGTGGACACTGAAGCTTTCTTT.

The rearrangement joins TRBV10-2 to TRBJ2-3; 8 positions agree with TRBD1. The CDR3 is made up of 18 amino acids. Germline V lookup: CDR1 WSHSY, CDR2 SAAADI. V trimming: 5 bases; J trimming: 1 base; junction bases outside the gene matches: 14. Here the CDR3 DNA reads TGCGCCAGCAGTACTACCCGGACAGGGCAGATCGGCACAGATACGCAGTATTTT. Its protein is CASSTTRTGQIGTDTQYF.

The CDR3 DNA follows: TGTGCCAGCTCACCACCTAGCGTCAATGAGCAGTTCTTC. It translates to CASSPPSVNEQFF. The rearrangement joins TRBV18 to TRBJ2-1; a possible D gene is TRBD2 (5 bases). CDR1 and CDR2 (germline): KGHSH, LQKENI. The ends were cut back, 0 bases at V and 6 bases at J, with 6 bases in the middle. There are 13 residues in the CDR3.

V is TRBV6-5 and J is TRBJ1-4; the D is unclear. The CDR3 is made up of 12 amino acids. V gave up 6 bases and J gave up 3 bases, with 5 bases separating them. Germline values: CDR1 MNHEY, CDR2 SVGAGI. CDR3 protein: CASRAPNEKLFF. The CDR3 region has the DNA TGTGCCAGCAGGGCCCCTAATGAAAAACTGTTTTTT.

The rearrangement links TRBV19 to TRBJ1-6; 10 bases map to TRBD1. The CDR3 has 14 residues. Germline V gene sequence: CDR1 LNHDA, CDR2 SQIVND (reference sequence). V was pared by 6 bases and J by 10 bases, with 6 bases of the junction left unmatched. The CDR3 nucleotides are TGTGCCAGTAGGACAGGGGGCTATATGTCACCCCTCCACTTT. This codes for CASRTGGYMSPLHF. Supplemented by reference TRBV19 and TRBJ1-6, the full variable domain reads DGGITQSPKYLFRKEGQNVTLSCEQNLNHDAMYWYRQDPGQGLRLIYYSQIVNDFQKGDIAEGYSVSREKKESFPLTVTSAQKNPTAFYLCASRTGGYMSPLHFGNGTRLTVT.